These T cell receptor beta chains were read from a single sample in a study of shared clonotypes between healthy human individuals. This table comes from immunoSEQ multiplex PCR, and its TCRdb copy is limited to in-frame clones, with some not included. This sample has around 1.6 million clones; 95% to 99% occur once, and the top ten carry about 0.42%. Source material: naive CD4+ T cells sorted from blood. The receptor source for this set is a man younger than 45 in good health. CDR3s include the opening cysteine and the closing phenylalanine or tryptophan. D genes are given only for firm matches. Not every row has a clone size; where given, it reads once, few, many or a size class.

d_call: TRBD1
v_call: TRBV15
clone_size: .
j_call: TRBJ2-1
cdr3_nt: TGTGCCACCAGCAGAGATAGACAGGGGCCATCGAGGAATGAGCAGTTCTTC
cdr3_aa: CATSRDRQGPSRNEQFF

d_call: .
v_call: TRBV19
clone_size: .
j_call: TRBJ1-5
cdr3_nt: TGTGCCAGTAGTATAGGGGGTTGGAGCAATCAGCCCCAGCATTTT
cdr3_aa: CASSIGGWSNQPQHF

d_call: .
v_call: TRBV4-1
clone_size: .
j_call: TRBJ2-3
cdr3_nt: TGCGCCAGCAGCCCCCCCGGGGCGGGATCAGATACGCAGTATTTT
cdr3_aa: CASSPPGAGSDTQYF

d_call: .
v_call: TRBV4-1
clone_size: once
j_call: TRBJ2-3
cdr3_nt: TGCGCCAGCAGCCCACTCCGTGGGGGAGGTGGTACAGATACGCAGTATTTT
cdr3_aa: CASSPLRGGGGTDTQYF

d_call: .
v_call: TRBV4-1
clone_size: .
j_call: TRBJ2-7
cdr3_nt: TGCGCCAGCAGCCAAGAGGGGAGACAGCACTCCTACGAGCAGTACTTC
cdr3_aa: CASSQEGRQHSYEQYF

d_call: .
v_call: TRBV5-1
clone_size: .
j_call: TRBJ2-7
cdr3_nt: TGCGCCAGCAGCTTGGGTACTAGCACCACCTACGAGCAGTACTTC
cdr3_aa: CASSLGTSTTYEQYF

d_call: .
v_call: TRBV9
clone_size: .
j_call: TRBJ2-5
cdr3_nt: TGTGCCAGCAGCGTTCGGAATCAAGAGACCCAGTACTTC
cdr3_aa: CASSVRNQETQYF

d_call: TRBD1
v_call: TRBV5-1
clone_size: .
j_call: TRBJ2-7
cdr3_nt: TGCGCCAGCAGCTTGCCGGGACAGCAAGGCAACGAGCAGTACTTC
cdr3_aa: CASSLPGQQGNEQYF

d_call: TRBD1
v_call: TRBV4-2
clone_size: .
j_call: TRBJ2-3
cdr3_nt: TGTGCCAGCAGCCAAACAGGGGGACCCACTAGCACAGATACGCAGTATTTT
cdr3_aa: CASSQTGGPTSTDTQYF

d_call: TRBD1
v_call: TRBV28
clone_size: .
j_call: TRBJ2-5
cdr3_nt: TGTGCCAGCAGCTACTTACAGGGGGCGGAGGAGACCCAGTACTTC
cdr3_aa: CASSYLQGAEETQYF

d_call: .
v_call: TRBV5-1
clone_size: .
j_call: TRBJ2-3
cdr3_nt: TGCGCCAGCAGCGAAACTAGTGGTAGCGCAAACACAGATACGCAGTATTTT
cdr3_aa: CASSETSGSANTDTQYF

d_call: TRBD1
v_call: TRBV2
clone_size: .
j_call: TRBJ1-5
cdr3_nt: TGTGCCAGCAGTGGCGGGTCGACAGGGGGTTTGTCGGGGCCCCAGCATTTT
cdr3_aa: CASSGGSTGGLSGPQHF

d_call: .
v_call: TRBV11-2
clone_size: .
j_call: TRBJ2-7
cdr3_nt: TGTGCCAGCAGCTTAGTTGCAAGAGTCTACGAGCAGTACTTC
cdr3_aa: CASSLVARVYEQYF

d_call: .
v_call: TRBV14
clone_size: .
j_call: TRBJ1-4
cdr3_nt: TGTGCCAGCAGCCAAGAACCGACGGCACTTTACGAAAAACTGTTTTTT
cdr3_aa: CASSQEPTALYEKLFF

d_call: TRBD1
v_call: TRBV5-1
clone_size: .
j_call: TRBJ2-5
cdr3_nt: TGCGCCAGCAGCCCAGCAGGGGGCGACGAGACCCAGTACTTC
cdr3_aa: CASSPAGGDETQYF

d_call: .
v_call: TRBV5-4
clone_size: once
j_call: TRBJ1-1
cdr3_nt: TGTGCCAGCAGCTTTGGTGCGGGACAAATATCTGAAGCTTTCTTT
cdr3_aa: CASSFGAGQISEAFF

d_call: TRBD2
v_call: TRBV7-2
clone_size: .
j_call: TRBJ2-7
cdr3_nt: TGTGCCAGCAGCCGCGGGACTAGCGGGAGGGCTAGGGAGCAGTACTTC
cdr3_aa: CASSRGTSGRAREQYF

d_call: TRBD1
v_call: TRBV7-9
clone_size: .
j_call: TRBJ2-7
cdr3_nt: TGTGCCAGCAGCTTAACAGGGGCGTACGAGCAGTACTTC
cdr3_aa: CASSLTGAYEQYF

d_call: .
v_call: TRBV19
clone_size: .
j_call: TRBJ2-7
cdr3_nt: TGTGCCAGTAGTACCGAACCGGGACGGGGCTCCTACGAGCAGTACTTC
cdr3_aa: CASSTEPGRGSYEQYF

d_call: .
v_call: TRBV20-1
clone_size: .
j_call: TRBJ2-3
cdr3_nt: TGCCTCTTTGGCGGCACAGATACGCAGTATTTT
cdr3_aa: CLFGGTDTQYF

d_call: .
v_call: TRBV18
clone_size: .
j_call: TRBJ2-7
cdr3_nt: TGTGCCAGCTCACCCTCATCGATCTACTACGAGCAGTACTTC
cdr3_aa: CASSPSSIYYEQYF

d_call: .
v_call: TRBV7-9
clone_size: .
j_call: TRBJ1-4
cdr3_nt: TGTGCCAGCAGCTTAGGACAGGCAACTAATGAAAAACTGTTTTTT
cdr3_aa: CASSLGQATNEKLFF

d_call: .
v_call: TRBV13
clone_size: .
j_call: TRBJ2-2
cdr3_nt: TGTGCCAGCAGCTCGAACGACATTGAGGCTTCGAACACCGGGGAGCTGTTTTTT
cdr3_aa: CASSSNDIEASNTGELFF

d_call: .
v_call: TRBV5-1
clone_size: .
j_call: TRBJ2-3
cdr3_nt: TGCGCCAGCAGCTCGATACAGGGATCCCCAGATACGCAGTATTTT
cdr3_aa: CASSSIQGSPDTQYF

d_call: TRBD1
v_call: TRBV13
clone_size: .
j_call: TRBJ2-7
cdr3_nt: TGTGCCAGCAGCTTATCTTTGGGACAGGGGGGGATTTACGAGCAGTACTTC
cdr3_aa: CASSLSLGQGGIYEQYF

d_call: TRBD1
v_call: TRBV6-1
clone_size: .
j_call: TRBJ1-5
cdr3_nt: TGTGCCAGCAGGACCACAGGGGGTCAGCCCCAGCATTTT
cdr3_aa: CASRTTGGQPQHF

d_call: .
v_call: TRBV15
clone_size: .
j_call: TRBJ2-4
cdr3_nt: TGTGCCACCAGAGAGGGGGTGTCTAGGGACATTCAGTACTTC
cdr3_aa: CATREGVSRDIQYF

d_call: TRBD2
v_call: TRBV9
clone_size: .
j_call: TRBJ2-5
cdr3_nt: TGTGCCAGCAGCCCGGGACTAGCGGGAGGTGCTGCCCAAGAGACCCAGTACTTC
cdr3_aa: CASSPGLAGGAAQETQYF

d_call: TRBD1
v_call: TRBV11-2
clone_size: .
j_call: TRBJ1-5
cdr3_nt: TGTGCCAGCAGCTTAGGGACAGGGGTACGAAGTCAGCCCCAGCATTTT
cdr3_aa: CASSLGTGVRSQPQHF

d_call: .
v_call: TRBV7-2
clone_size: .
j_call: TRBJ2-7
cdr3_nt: TGTGCCAGCAGCAATGACAACGGGCCTTACGAGCAGTACTTC
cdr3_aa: CASSNDNGPYEQYF

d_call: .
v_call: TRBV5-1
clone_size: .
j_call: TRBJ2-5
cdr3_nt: TGCGCCAGCAGCTTGGTCGGCGGTCAAGAGACCCAGTACTTC
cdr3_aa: CASSLVGGQETQYF

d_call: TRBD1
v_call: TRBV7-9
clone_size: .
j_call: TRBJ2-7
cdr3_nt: TGTGCCAGCAGGACCGGGACAGGGGACGAGCAGTACTTC
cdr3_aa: CASRTGTGDEQYF

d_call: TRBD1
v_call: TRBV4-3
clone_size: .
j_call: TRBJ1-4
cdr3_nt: TGCGCCAGCAGCCAAACTAGTTTGGGACAGGGTGGACAACTGTTTTTT
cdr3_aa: CASSQTSLGQGGQLFF

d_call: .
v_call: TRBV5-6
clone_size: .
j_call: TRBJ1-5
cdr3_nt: TGTGCCAGCAGCTTGACGAATGGCAATCAGCCCCAGCATTTT
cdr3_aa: CASSLTNGNQPQHF

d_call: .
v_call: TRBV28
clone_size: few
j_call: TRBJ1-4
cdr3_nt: TGTGCCAGCAGTTTACCGGGGGCGAAACTGTTTTTT
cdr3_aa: CASSLPGAKLFF

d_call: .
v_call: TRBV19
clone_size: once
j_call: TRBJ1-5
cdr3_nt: TGTGCCAGTAGCCCCGACACCGGAGGGAGGCCCCAGCATTTT
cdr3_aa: CASSPDTGGRPQHF

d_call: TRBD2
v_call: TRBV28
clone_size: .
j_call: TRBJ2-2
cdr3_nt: TGTGCCAGCTTCCCGACTAGCGGGAACACCGGGGAGCTGTTTTTT
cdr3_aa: CASFPTSGNTGELFF

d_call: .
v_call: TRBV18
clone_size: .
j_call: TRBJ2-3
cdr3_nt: TGTGCCAGCTCACCACCGGTTGAAAGGATTAGCACAGATACGCAGTATTTT
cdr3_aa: CASSPPVERISTDTQYF

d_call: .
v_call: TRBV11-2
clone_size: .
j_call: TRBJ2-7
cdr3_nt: TGTGCCAGCAGCCCAAAATACGAGCAGTACTTC
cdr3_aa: CASSPKYEQYF

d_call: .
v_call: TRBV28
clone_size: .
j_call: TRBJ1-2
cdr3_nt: TGTGCCAGCAGTTTAAGGGGTGGAGATGGCTACACCTTC
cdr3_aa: CASSLRGGDGYTF

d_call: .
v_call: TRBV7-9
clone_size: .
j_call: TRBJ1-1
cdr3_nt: TGTGCCAGCAGCTTGTCGGACCGTATGAACACTGAAGCTTTCTTT
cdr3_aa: CASSLSDRMNTEAFF

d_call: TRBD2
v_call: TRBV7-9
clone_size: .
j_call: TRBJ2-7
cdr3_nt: TGTGCCAGCAGCTTACTTTCGGGAGGGGATACCTACGAGCAGTACTTC
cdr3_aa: CASSLLSGGDTYEQYF

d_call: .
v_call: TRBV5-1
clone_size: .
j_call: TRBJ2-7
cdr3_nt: TGCGCCAGCAGCTTGGCTCAGAGCTACGAGCAGTACTTC
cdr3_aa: CASSLAQSYEQYF

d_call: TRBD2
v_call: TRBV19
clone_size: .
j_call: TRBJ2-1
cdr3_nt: TGTGCCAGTACGGTAGCGGGAGACAATCTCAATGAGCAGTTCTTC
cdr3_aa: CASTVAGDNLNEQFF

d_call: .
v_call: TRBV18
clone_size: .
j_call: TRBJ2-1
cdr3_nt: TGTGCCAGCTCACCAATGACATGGGGTTGGAATGAGCAGTTCTTC
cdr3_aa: CASSPMTWGWNEQFF

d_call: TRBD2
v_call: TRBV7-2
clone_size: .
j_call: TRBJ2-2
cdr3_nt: TGTGCCAGCAGCTTAGCCCTGTCGGCGGCTAGCGGGAGGGCCGGCGGGGAGCTGTTTTTT
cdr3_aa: CASSLALSAASGRAGGELFF

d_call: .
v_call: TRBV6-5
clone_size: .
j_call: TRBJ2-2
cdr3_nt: TGTGCCAGCAGATTCAGGGATACCGGGGAGCTGTTTTTT
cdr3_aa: CASRFRDTGELFF

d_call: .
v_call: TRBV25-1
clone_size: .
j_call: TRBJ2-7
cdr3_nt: TGTGCCAGCAGTGAATTCTCCGGGAGATCCCGCGAGCAGTACTTC
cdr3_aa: CASSEFSGRSREQYF

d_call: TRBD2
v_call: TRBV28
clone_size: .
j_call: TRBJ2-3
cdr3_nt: TGTGCCAGCAGTTCCCTTAGGAGCGGGAGGGCCGCAAATACGCAGTATTTT
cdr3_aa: CASSSLRSGRAANTQYF

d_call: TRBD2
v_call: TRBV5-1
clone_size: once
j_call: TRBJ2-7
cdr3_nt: TGCGCCAGCAGCGGAAGCGGGAGGCTCTCCTACGAGCAGTACTTC
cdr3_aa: CASSGSGRLSYEQYF

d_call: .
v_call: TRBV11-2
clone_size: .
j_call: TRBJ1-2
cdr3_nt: TGTGCCAGCAGGTCCCCTTCGACTAGCGGGAGGGCCTTCTATGGCTACACCTTC
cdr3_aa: CASRSPSTSGRAFYGYTF

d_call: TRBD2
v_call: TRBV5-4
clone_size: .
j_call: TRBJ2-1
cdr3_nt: TGTGCCAGCAGCTTAACGGGACTAGGTAGGGGCAATGAGCAGTTCTTC
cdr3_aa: CASSLTGLGRGNEQFF

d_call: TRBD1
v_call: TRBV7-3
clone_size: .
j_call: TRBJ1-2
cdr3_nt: TGTGCCAGCAGTCTAGGGACAGGGGACTATGGCTACACCTTC
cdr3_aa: CASSLGTGDYGYTF

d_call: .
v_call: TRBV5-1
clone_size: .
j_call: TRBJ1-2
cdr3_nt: TGCGCCAGCAGCCAGTACACCTATGGCTACACCTTC
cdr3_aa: CASSQYTYGYTF

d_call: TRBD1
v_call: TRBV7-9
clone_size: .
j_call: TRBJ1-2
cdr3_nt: TGTGCCAGCGGACCGGGACAGAGCCCTTCTAGAACATATGGCTACACCTTC
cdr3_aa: CASGPGQSPSRTYGYTF

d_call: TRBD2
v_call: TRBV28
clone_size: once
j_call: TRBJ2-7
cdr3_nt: TGTGCCAGCAGGCCAACTAGCGGGAGTGTCAACGAGCAGTACTTC
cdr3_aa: CASRPTSGSVNEQYF